A single sample gave rise to the 2 T cell receptor beta chains below, sequenced in a study of spatial heterogeneity in lung cancer. TCRdb re-analysed the 5' RACE reads in MiXCR, keeping a single row per CDR3 protein. The profile covers 25,000 or so distinct CDR3 sequences, with around 13% appearing a single time and under 30% taken by the ten largest. Indicated time point: sample taken at primary tumor resection. Tumor, nontumor lung or frozen PBMC supplied whole RNA that was sequenced unsorted. Sample: PBMCs, taken at surgery. The receptors originated from a female donor with early-stage non-small cell lung cancer.

This clonotype was seen many times. The V and J genes are TRBV12-3 or TRBV12-4 and TRBJ1-1; tentative D call: TRBD1 (6 bases). The CDR3 is made up of 14 amino acids. The V gene lost 6 bases and the J gene lost 0 bases, with 11 bases spanning the gap. The CDR3 DNA sequence: TGTGCCAGCAGCCTAGGGGGAATGAACACTGAAGCTTTCTTT. Amino acids: CASSLGGMNTEAFF.

This clonotype is judged medium-sized (0.01 to 0.1%). This chain connects TRBV7-3 to TRBJ1-1, with TRBD1 as a possible D gene (5 bases). V was pared by 5 bases and J by 7 bases, with 14 bases between. The CDR3 consists of 13 residues. Per germline, CDR1 SGHTA and CDR2 FQGTGA. DNA of the CDR3: TGTGCCAGCAGCCCACGAGGGGCGGGTGAAGCTTTCTTT. Protein sequence: CASSPRGAGEAFF.